What follows describes a single T cell receptor beta chain. Its antigen is not identified. The sample originates from a study of cytomegalovirus exposure and HLA in healthy donors. Findings and limits, study-wide: Overall, approximately 180 TCR beta chains were annotated as cytomegalovirus-associated. A later analysis linked a missense DCLRE1C variant to TCR beta V- and J-gene trimming.

Primers for the PCR totalled 60 Vbeta and 13 Jbeta. The data were produced by immunoSEQ multiplex PCR, yet TCRdb's version contains in-frame clones alone and is incomplete. The listing contains over 55,000 clones. Germline loops: CDR1 MNHNS, CDR2 SASEGT. V was pared by 8 bases and J by 3 bases, with 15 bases between. The CDR3 is 14 amino acids. Sequencing was done on a sample of PBMCs. The chain joins TRBV6-1 to TRBJ2-3, with D tentatively TRBD2 (7 bases). The TCR comes from a male donor in good health and CMV-seronegative. The CDR3: CASSLEGGTDTQYF. CDR3 nucleotide sequence: TGTGCCAGCTCATTAGAGGGGGGGACAGATACGCAGTATTTT.